The sequence of this T cell receptor beta chain was determined in a study of blood T cell repertoires in COVID-19 (dated by TCRdb to between 2020 and 2021). Some background on the complete study: Samples from collaborators originated in the United States, Italy and Spain and spanned both the acute and convalescent phases of COVID-19. Deeply sampled blood TCRbeta repertoires from subjects exposed to, actively infected with, or recovered from COVID-19 were included in the dataset. The repertoires were released in a freely available public database meant as a resource for research on the immune response to SARS-CoV-2. The prospective study material was composed of cDNA or gDNA derived from T cells, B-cell-depleted T cells, or PBMCs. The samples were drawn from the first 160 participants of the ongoing ImmuneRACE study and from some 1,300 subjects provided by 6 global collaborators. Nearly every sample came with metadata listing a de-identified subject ID, COVID-19 status, age in years and sex. Where available, HLA class I and class II types were obtained from metadata supplied by the sample provider rather than from assay-based typing. What the study reported, not specific to this receptor: The amount of clinical and demographic metadata varied by source and participant and was provided uncurated.

TCRbeta CDR3 regions were amplified from genomic DNA using the immunoSEQ Assay, a bias-controlled multiplex PCR. The original pipeline was this. The number of nucleated cells in each sample was estimated from the amplification of reference gene primers within the assay. To quantify the absolute abundance of each unique TCRbeta CDR3 rearrangement, sequence reads were collapsed and filtered. Productive Simpson clonality was computed per sample as the square root of Simpson's diversity index over productive rearrangements. Not all clones reach the TCRdb copy of this immuneACCESS table, which keeps in-frame sequences only. Checked studies attribute under half of the gap to unresolved V genes and leave the rest unexplained. V, J and clone size reflect that table, while D and trimming were determined from the DNA. The sample includes over 200,000 clones, with just under 90% observed a single time. The ten largest account for about 6% of the sample.

With respect to this clone: What this receptor recognizes is not known. Base qualities are not at hand, and no much larger clone is one base apart.

Per the germline V gene (reference sequence), SGHKS is the CDR1 and YYEKEE is the CDR2. The CDR3 runs 16 amino acids, cysteine and phenylalanine included. Of the read, only the CDR3 DNA is kept; its 48 bases are in frame from base 1. At the junction V is shortened by 4 bases and J by 4 bases; bases outside the gene matches: 13. Samples from volunteer blood donors who had recovered from COVID-19 were contributed by a second Seattle source. Whole blood was collected in K2EDTA tubes by collaborating institutions according to the institutions' own protocols. For TCRbeta analysis, collaborators shipped samples in one of three forms: frozen whole blood, isolated PBMCs, or DNA extracted from either of those sample types.

The sequencing sample was made of peripheral blood. The chain couples TRBV5-5 to TRBJ2-7; TRBD1 matches 8 bases in the middle. This receptor was obtained from a man between 60 and 70 years old who had recovered from COVID-19. The DNA is as follows: TGTGCCAGCAGCCGCGGACAGGGAGTAGTCGGGTACGAGCAGTACTTC. This translates into CASSRGQGVVGYEQYF. The CDR3 plus the reference TRBV5-5 and TRBJ2-7 genes for the other parts give the full variable domain: DAGVTQSPTHLIKTRGQQVTLRCSPISGHKSVSWYQQVLGQGPQFIFQYYEKEERGRGNFPDRFSARQFPNYSSELNVNALLLGDSALYLCASSRGQGVVGYEQYFGPGTRLTVT.